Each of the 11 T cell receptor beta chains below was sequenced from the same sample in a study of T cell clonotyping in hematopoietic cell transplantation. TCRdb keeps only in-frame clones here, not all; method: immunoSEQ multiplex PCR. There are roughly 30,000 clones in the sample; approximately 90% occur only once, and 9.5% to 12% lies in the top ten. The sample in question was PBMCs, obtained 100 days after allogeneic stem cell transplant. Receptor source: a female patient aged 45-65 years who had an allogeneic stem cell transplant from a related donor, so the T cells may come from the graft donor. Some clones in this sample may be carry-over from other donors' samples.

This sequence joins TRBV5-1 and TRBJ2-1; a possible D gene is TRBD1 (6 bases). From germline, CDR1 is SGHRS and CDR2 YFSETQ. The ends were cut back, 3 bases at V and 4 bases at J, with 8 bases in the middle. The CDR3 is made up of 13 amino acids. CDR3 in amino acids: CASSSQGYNEQFF. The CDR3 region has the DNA TGCGCCAGCAGCTCACAGGGTTACAATGAGCAGTTCTTC. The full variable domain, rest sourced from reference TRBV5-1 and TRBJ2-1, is KAGVTQTPRYLIKTRGQQVTLSCSPISGHRSVSWYQQTPGQGLQFLFEYFSETQRNKGNFPGRFSGRQFSNSRSEMNVSTLELGDSALYLCASSSQGYNEQFFGPGTRLTVL.

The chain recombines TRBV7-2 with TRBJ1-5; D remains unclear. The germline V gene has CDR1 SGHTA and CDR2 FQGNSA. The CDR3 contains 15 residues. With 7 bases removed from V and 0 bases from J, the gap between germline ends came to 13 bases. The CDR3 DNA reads TGTGCCAGCACTAACCGAGGAGATAGCAATCAGCCCCAGCATTTT. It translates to CASTNRGDSNQPQHF. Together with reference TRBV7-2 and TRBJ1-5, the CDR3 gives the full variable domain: GAGVSQSPSNKVTEKGKDVELRCDPISGHTALYWYRQSLGQGLEFLIYFQGNSAPDKSGLPSDRFSAERTGGSVSTLTIQRTQQEDSAVYLCASTNRGDSNQPQHFGDGTRLSIL.

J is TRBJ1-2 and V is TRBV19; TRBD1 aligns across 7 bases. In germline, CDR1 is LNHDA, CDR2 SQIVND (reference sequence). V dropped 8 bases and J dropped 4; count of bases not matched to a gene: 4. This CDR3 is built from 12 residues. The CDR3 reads CASSGTAYGYTF. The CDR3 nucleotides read TGTGCCAGTTCCGGGACAGCCTATGGCTACACCTTC.

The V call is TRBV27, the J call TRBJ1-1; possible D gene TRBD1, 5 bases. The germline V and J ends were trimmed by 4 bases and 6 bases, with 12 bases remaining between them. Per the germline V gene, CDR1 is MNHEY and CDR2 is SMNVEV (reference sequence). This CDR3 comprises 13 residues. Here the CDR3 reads CASSYQGRPEAFF. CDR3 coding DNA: TGTGCCAGCAGTTATCAGGGTAGGCCTGAAGCTTTCTTT.

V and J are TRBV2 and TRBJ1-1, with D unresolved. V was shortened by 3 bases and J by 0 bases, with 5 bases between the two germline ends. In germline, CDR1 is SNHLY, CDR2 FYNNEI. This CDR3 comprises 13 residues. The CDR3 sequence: CASSDYMNTEAFF. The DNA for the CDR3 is TGTGCCAGCAGTGACTATATGAACACTGAAGCTTTCTTT.

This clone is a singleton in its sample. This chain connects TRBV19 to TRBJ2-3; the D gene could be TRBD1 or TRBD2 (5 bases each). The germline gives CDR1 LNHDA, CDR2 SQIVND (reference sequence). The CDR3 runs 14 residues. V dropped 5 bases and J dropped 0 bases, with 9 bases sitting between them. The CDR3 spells CASSRRDSTDTQYF. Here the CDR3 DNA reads TGTGCCAGTAGTCGCCGGGACAGCACAGATACGCAGTATTTT.

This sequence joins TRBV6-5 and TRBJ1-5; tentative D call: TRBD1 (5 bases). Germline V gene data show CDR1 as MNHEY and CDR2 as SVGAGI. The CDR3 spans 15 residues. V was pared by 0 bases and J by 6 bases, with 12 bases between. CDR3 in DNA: TGTGCCAGCAGTTACTCGCCCAGGGAGGTTCAGCCCCAGCATTTT. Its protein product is CASSYSPREVQPQHF.

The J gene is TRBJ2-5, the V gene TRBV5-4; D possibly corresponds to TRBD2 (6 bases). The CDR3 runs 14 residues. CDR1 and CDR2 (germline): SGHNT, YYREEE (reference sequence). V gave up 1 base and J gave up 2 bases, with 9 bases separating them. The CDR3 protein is CASSLSGTQETQYF. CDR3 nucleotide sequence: TGTGCCAGCAGCTTGTCCGGGACTCAAGAGACCCAGTACTTC.

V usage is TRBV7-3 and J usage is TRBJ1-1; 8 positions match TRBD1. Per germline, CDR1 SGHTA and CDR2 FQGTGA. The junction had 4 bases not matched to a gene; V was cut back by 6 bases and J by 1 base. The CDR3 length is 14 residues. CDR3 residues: CASRKDRGNTEAFF. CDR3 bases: TGTGCCAGCAGAAAAGACAGGGGGAACACTGAAGCTTTCTTT.

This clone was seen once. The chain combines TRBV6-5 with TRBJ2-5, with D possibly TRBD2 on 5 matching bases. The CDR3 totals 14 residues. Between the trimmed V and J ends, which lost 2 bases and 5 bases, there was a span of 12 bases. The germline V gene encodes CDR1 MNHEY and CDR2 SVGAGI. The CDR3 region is CASSYRTGSETQYF. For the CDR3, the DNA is TGTGCCAGCAGTTACCGGACTGGGTCGGAGACCCAGTACTTC.

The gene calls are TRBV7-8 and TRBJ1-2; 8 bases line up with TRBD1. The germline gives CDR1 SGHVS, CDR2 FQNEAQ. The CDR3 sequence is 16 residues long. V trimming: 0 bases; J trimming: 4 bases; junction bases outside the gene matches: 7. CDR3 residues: CASSLAFRGTGYGYTF. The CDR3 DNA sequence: TGTGCCAGCAGCTTAGCGTTCCGGGGGACAGGCTATGGCTACACCTTC.